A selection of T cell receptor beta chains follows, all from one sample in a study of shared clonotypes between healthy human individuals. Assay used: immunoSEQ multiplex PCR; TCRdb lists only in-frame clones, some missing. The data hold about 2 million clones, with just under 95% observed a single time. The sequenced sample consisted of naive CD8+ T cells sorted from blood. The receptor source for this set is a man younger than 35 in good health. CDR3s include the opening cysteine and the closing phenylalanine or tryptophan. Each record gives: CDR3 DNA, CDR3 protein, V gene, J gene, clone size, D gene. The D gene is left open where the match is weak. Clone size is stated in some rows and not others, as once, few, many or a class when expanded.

TGTGCCAGCAGGGGCGGTACCTACGAGCAGTACTTC	CASRGGTYEQYF	TRBV5-4	TRBJ2-7	.	.
TGTGCCAGCAGTTCACGGGAGGGCCAAGAGACCCAGTACTTC	CASSSREGQETQYF	TRBV6-5	TRBJ2-5	.	TRBD2
TGTGCCAGCACCACCCGGTCAGGGCCCTACGAGCAGTACTTC	CASTTRSGPYEQYF	TRBV7-2	TRBJ2-7	.	.
TGCGCCAGCAGCTTGGCCGGAATAGCGGGGGGCGGTCTCACAGATACGCAGTATTTT	CASSLAGIAGGGLTDTQYF	TRBV5-1	TRBJ2-3	.	TRBD2
TGTGCCAGCAGCTTCGGACTAGCGGGAGGGTCCGTTTACGAGCAGTACTTC	CASSFGLAGGSVYEQYF	TRBV7-2	TRBJ2-7	.	TRBD2
TGTGCCATCAGTGAACCGGGACAGGGGGCCAGGGAGCAGTACTTC	CAISEPGQGAREQYF	TRBV10-3	TRBJ2-7	.	TRBD1
TGTGCCAGCAGCTTGGGGACTCTAAGATGGCGAGGGTCCTACAATGAGCAGTTCTTC	CASSLGTLRWRGSYNEQFF	TRBV11-2	TRBJ2-1	.	.
TGTGCCAGCAGACTGGGGGGAGTAGGTGAGCAGTTCTTC	CASRLGGVGEQFF	TRBV6-5	TRBJ2-1	.	.
TGCGCCAGCAGCCAAGCTCCGGGACAGGGGGCTTATGAGCAGTTCTTC	CASSQAPGQGAYEQFF	TRBV4-1	TRBJ2-1	.	TRBD1
TGTGCCAGCAGTTACGCGGACGCTAGACTGTTTTTT	CASSYADARLFF	TRBV6-5	TRBJ1-4	.	.
TGCAGCGTGGCGGGACAGGTGGAGAACACTGAAGCTTTCTTT	CSVAGQVENTEAFF	TRBV29-1	TRBJ1-1	.	TRBD1
TGTGCCAGCAGTCTTTCCCGGGACAATACGCGCAATGAGCAGTTCTTC	CASSLSRDNTRNEQFF	TRBV2	TRBJ2-1	.	.
TGTGCCAGCAGCGATGGGGGCAACGAGCAGTATTTT	CASSDGGNEQYF	TRBV27	TRBJ2-3	.	.
TGCGCCAGCAGCCAAGTTTTCCTCCCGGATACGCAGTATTTT	CASSQVFLPDTQYF	TRBV4-1	TRBJ2-3	once	.
TGTGCCAGTAGTACGGCCGCGGGAGGGCACTACGAGCAGTACTTC	CASSTAAGGHYEQYF	TRBV19	TRBJ2-7	.	TRBD2
TGCGCCAGCAGTGATTCCGGGACAGGCGACGAGCAGTACTTC	CASSDSGTGDEQYF	TRBV10-1	TRBJ2-7	.	TRBD1
TGTGCCAGCGGGGAGCCAGGGGATGGGACAGATACGCAGTATTTT	CASGEPGDGTDTQYF	TRBV25-1	TRBJ2-3	.	.
TGTGCCAGCAGTTATCAGAGCGGGAGTATTTACAATGAGCAGTTCTTC	CASSYQSGSIYNEQFF	TRBV6-5	TRBJ2-1	.	TRBD2
TGCGCCAGCAGCGTGGGACAGGGAGGTCAGCCCCAGCATTTT	CASSVGQGGQPQHF	TRBV5-1	TRBJ1-5	.	TRBD1
TGTGCCAGCAGCCTCGGGGGGACCCCTCGCACAGATACGCAGTATTTT	CASSLGGTPRTDTQYF	TRBV2	TRBJ2-3	.	TRBD2
TGTGCCAGCAGCTTACCCGCCCGGACAGGGATCTACGAGCAGTACTTC	CASSLPARTGIYEQYF	TRBV5-6	TRBJ2-7	once	TRBD1
TGCGCCAGCAGCCAAGCGACAGGGGGGAACACTGAAGCTTTCTTT	CASSQATGGNTEAFF	TRBV4-1	TRBJ1-1	.	TRBD1
TGTGCCAGCAGCGGGGGACTAGCGGGAGGCACCGGGGAGCTGTTTTTT	CASSGGLAGGTGELFF	TRBV9	TRBJ2-2	.	TRBD2
TGTGCCAGCAGTCCCCCAGGCTCTGGAAACACCATATATTTT	CASSPPGSGNTIYF	TRBV5-6	TRBJ1-3	.	.
TGTGCCAGCAGCATTACAGGGGGGAACACTGAAGCTTTCTTT	CASSITGGNTEAFF	TRBV7-9	TRBJ1-1	few	TRBD1
TGCGCCAGCAGCTTGGATGCGGATTCCTACAATGAGCAGTTCTTC	CASSLDADSYNEQFF	TRBV5-1	TRBJ2-1	.	.
TGCGCCAGCAGCCATGAGGACGCGGGCACAGATACGCAGTATTTT	CASSHEDAGTDTQYF	TRBV4-3	TRBJ2-3	.	.
TGTGCCAGCAGTGAAGCTGAACAGGAGAACACTGAAGCTTTCTTT	CASSEAEQENTEAFF	TRBV6-1	TRBJ1-1	.	.
TGTGCCAGTAGTTCCTGGGATGGGGACTATGGCTACACCTTC	CASSSWDGDYGYTF	TRBV19	TRBJ1-2	.	.
TGTGCCAGCAGTTTTGATACCGGGACTAGCGGGACTCTTCCCTACGAGCAGTACTTC	CASSFDTGTSGTLPYEQYF	TRBV28	TRBJ2-7	.	TRBD2
TGTGCCAGCAGCCTGGGGACAGGTGGTGAAAAACTGTTTTTT	CASSLGTGGEKLFF	TRBV7-2	TRBJ1-4	.	TRBD1
TGTGCCAGCACGGCCGGGGGCACTGAAGCTTTCTTT	CASTAGGTEAFF	TRBV13	TRBJ1-1	.	.
TGTGCCAGCAGCTTAAGTGGCCTAGGACAGGGGGCGCGAGAGCAGTACTTC	CASSLSGLGQGAREQYF	TRBV7-9	TRBJ2-7	once	TRBD1
TGTGCCAGCAGCCATCAGGGGTGGACTGAAGCTTTCTTT	CASSHQGWTEAFF	TRBV14	TRBJ1-1	.	.
TGCGCCAGCAGCCAAATTAGCGGTACAAACTACGAGCAGTACTTC	CASSQISGTNYEQYF	TRBV4-1	TRBJ2-7	.	.
TGCGCCAGCAGCTTGCCTAGCGGGGGATACGAGCAGTACTTC	CASSLPSGGYEQYF	TRBV5-1	TRBJ2-7	few	TRBD2
TGTGCCAGCAGCTTAGGGAACAGGGCGACTGACAATGAGCAGTTCTTC	CASSLGNRATDNEQFF	TRBV11-2	TRBJ2-1	.	.
TGTGCCAGCAGCTCATCTAGCGGGGGATACGAGCAGTACTTC	CASSSSSGGYEQYF	TRBV5-4	TRBJ2-7	.	TRBD2